Listed here is a single T cell receptor beta chain. Its antigen is not known. TCRdb ran MiXCR on the 5' RACE reads and lists one entry per CDR3 protein. The sample holds roughly 700,000 distinct CDR3 sequences; 15% to 20% are singletons and the top ten take roughly a fifth. The sample belongs to a study of CD8 T cells in ankylosing spondylitis. Points from the study as a whole: Reported data indicate significant enrichment of disease-linked clones within matched ankylosing spondylitis synovial fluid. In ankylosing spondylitis blood, a motif of seven to nine highly homologous TCR beta variants appeared characteristic. Clones that were linked to disease were CD8+ and were relatively rare in peripheral blood.

The CDR3 spans 16 residues. Germline lookup yields CDR1 SGHTA and CDR2 FQGNSA. The V gene end was trimmed by 5 bases and the J gene end by 5 bases; junction bases not matched to a gene: 9. The specimen sequenced was blood, either unsorted or a sorted T cell fraction (not recorded which). This sequence joins TRBV7-2 and TRBJ2-1, with TRBD1 matching 10 bases. This TCR was recovered from a male donor with ankylosing spondylitis. CDR3 protein: CASSRTGTGDNNEQFF. The CDR3 DNA sequence: TGTGCCAGCAGCAGGACCGGGACAGGGGACAACAATGAGCAGTTCTTC.